These T cell receptor beta chains were read from a single sample in a study of blood T cell repertoires in COVID-19. Method: immunoSEQ multiplex PCR; TCRdb's copy keeps in-frame clones and lacks some. Found here are 120,000 or so clones, 79% of them singletons; the top ten hold approximately 35%. The sample taken for sequencing was peripheral blood. These receptors were obtained from a man aged 35-49 years with active or convalescent COVID-19. CDR3s include the opening cysteine and the closing phenylalanine or tryptophan. D genes are given only for firm matches. The listing skips clone size in some rows; elsewhere it reads once, few, many or a size class.

D gene	clone size	V gene	J gene	CDR3 protein	CDR3 DNA
TRBD2	few	TRBV7-2	TRBJ2-7	CASSSLAELGEQYF	TGTGCCAGCAGTTCTCTAGCGGAGCTGGGGGAGCAGTACTTC
-	-	TRBV5-1	TRBJ1-2	CASSLGDYGYTF	TGCGCCAGCAGCTTGGGAGACTATGGCTACACCTTC
-	-	TRBV7-6	TRBJ2-7	CASSLGRLGTYEQYF	TGTGCCAGCAGCTTAGGCCGACTAGGGACTTACGAGCAGTACTTC
TRBD1	once	TRBV2	TRBJ2-7	CASGRDRASYEQYF	TGTGCCAGCGGCCGGGACAGGGCATCCTACGAGCAGTACTTC
TRBD1	-	TRBV19	TRBJ1-6	CASSQKGPGQHSPLHF	TGTGCCAGTAGCCAAAAAGGGCCGGGACAGCATTCACCCCTCCACTTT
TRBD2	-	TRBV7-3	TRBJ2-2	CASSFGLAGDDVRTGELFF	TGTGCCAGCAGCTTTGGACTAGCGGGAGACGACGTGAGAACCGGGGAGCTGTTTTTT
-	-	TRBV30	TRBJ1-1	CALQPGTEAFF	TGTGCCCTGCAACCGGGGACTGAAGCTTTCTTT
TRBD2	-	TRBV27	TRBJ2-1	CASSSPGGERGLYNEQFF	TGTGCCAGCAGTTCCCCCGGGGGTGAGCGGGGGTTATACAATGAGCAGTTCTTC
-	-	TRBV28	TRBJ1-3	CASSQTGNAGNTIYF	TGTGCCAGCAGCCAAACAGGGAATGCTGGAAACACCATATATTTT
-	-	TRBV6-6	TRBJ1-4	CASSYRGPPTNEKLFF	TGTGCCAGCAGTTACCGGGGTCCACCAACTAATGAAAAACTGTTTTTT
-	-	TRBV7-9	TRBJ2-1	CASSFGGWEQFF	TGTGCCAGCAGCTTTGGAGGCTGGGAGCAGTTCTTC
-	-	TRBV5-4	TRBJ1-1	CASSLWARANTEAFF	TGTGCCAGCAGCTTGTGGGCGCGGGCCAACACTGAAGCTTTCTTT
-	-	TRBV11-2	TRBJ2-7	CASSRTDAYEQYF	TGTGCCAGCAGCAGGACAGACGCCTACGAGCAGTACTTC
-	-	TRBV5-5	TRBJ1-1	CASSPVVPGIGSTEAFF	TGTGCCAGCAGCCCGGTGGTTCCAGGGATTGGAAGCACTGAAGCTTTCTTT
TRBD2	-	TRBV6-6	TRBJ2-6	CASSPRLAGWSGANVLTF	TGTGCCAGCAGTCCGCGACTAGCGGGATGGTCTGGGGCCAACGTCCTGACTTTC
-	-	TRBV7-3	TRBJ2-1	CASSPTRDNEQFF	TGTGCCAGCAGCCCCACTAGGGACAATGAGCAGTTCTTC
-	-	TRBV28	TRBJ1-2	CASSSPREGRGNYGYTF	TGTGCCAGCAGTTCCCCTAGGGAGGGACGGGGCAACTATGGCTACACCTTC
-	-	TRBV30	TRBJ1-6	CAWSVRGQLYSPLHF	TGTGCCTGGAGTGTACGCGGACAGTTATATTCACCCCTCCACTTT
-	-	TRBV5-5	TRBJ2-4	CASSPGLPGNIQYF	TGTGCCAGCAGCCCGGGACTCCCGGGGAACATTCAGTACTTC
TRBD2	-	TRBV6-5	TRBJ2-2	CASGTSGRGTGELFF	TGTGCCAGCGGGACTAGCGGGAGGGGCACCGGGGAGCTGTTTTTT
-	-	TRBV7-9	TRBJ1-2	CASSFLDGDYGYTF	TGTGCCAGCAGCTTCCTAGACGGAGACTATGGCTACACCTTC
-	-	TRBV9	TRBJ1-1	CASSALQGSTEAFF	TGTGCCAGCAGCGCCTTACAGGGATCCACTGAAGCTTTCTTT
TRBD1	-	TRBV11-2	TRBJ2-7	CASSLDLGQGVYEQYF	TGTGCCAGCAGCTTAGATCTAGGACAGGGGGTGTACGAGCAGTACTTC
TRBD1	-	TRBV6-5	TRBJ2-3	CASRMDRGLGDTQYF	TGTGCCAGCAGGATGGACAGGGGGCTGGGAGATACGCAGTATTTT
-	once	TRBV9	TRBJ1-5	CASSVGTANSNQPQHF	TGTGCCAGCAGCGTAGGTACAGCTAATAGCAATCAGCCCCAGCATTTT
-	-	TRBV11-3	TRBJ1-6	CASSFGTRPNSPLHF	TGTGCCAGCAGCTTTGGGACACGACCTAATTCACCCCTCCACTTT
-	-	TRBV2	TRBJ1-4	CASRVRSGKLFF	TGTGCCAGCAGGGTCAGGTCAGGAAAACTGTTTTTT
-	-	TRBV5-6	TRBJ2-1	CASSQSRGLRVEQFF	TGTGCCAGCAGCCAAAGCCGGGGACTTAGGGTTGAGCAGTTCTTC
-	-	TRBV28	TRBJ2-1	CASSRIDSSYNEQFF	TGTGCCAGCAGTAGAATAGACAGTTCCTACAATGAGCAGTTCTTC
-	few	TRBV9	TRBJ1-5	CASSQGAGYSNQPQHF	TGTGCCAGCAGCCAAGGGGCGGGATATAGCAATCAGCCCCAGCATTTT
-	-	TRBV28	TRBJ2-7	CASSLFQGWYEQYF	TGTGCCAGCAGTTTATTCCAGGGGTGGTACGAGCAGTACTTC
TRBD1	-	TRBV28	TRBJ2-7	CASTARGQPYEQYF	TGTGCCAGCACCGCACGGGGACAGCCCTACGAGCAGTACTTC
TRBD2	few	TRBV10-3	TRBJ2-1	CAISDPTSGRSSEQFF	TGTGCCATCAGTGATCCCACTAGCGGGAGGTCAAGTGAGCAGTTCTTC
-	-	TRBV6-5	TRBJ1-3	CASSFGGGGNTIYF	TGTGCCAGCTCCTTTGGGGGGGGTGGAAACACCATATATTTT
-	-	TRBV30	TRBJ1-6	CAWTFGSLSSYNSPLHF	TGTGCCTGGACTTTCGGGAGCCTAAGCTCCTATAATTCACCCCTCCACTTT
-	-	TRBV19	TRBJ1-4	CASTDKGALTVGKLFF	TGTGCCAGTACCGATAAGGGAGCCCTGACCGTGGGGAAACTGTTTTTT
TRBD1	once	TRBV11-2	TRBJ2-7	CASSPGQGLSYEQYF	TGTGCCAGCAGCCCAGGACAGGGTTTATCCTACGAGCAGTACTTC